This passage covers 18 T cell receptor beta chains from one sample sequenced in a study of graft-versus-host responses after intestinal transplantation. Method: immunoSEQ multiplex PCR; TCRdb's copy keeps in-frame clones and lacks some. The data contain some 87,000 clones, over 85% of them singletons. No antigen has been assigned to these receptors. The sample consisted of unstimulated CD4+ T cells sorted from spleen or lymph node cells, taken before intestinal transplant. The receptors stem from a human donor who received an intestinal transplant.

This chain connects TRBV19 to TRBJ1-1; no reliable D call. The CDR3 sequence is 15 residues long. CDR1 and CDR2 from the germline V gene are LNHDA and SQIVND (reference sequence). The ends were cut back, 7 bases at V and 3 bases at J, with 18 bases in the middle. CDR3 sequence reads: CASTTGINLDTEAFF. The DNA of the CDR3 is TGTGCCAGTACCACGGGGATTAACTTAGACACTGAAGCTTTCTTT.

Only one count was recorded for this clone. The J gene is TRBJ1-5, the V gene TRBV15, with TRBD1 matching 7 bases. V shed 2 bases, J shed 1 base, and the junction held 8 bases outside the gene matches. The germline V gene has CDR1 LNHNV and CDR2 YYDKDF (reference sequence). This CDR3 has 17 amino acids. The CDR3 reads CATSRPTGELSNQPQHF. The CDR3 DNA is TGTGCCACCAGCAGACCTACAGGGGAGTTGAGCAATCAGCCCCAGCATTTT.

Here the CDR3 DNA reads TGCGCCAGCAGCTTTGACAGGGTGGATGAAAAACTGTTTTTT. Translated: CASSFDRVDEKLFF. The chain uses TRBV5-1 and TRBJ1-4, with 7 bases fitting TRBD1. CDR3 length: 14 residues. Germline V gene lookup returns CDR1 SGHRS and CDR2 YFSETQ. The V segment lost 2 bases and the J segment 6 bases; nucleotides outside the gene matches: 4.

This chain connects TRBV4-2 to TRBJ2-1, with a tentative D call TRBD2 (6 bases). Trimming removed 3 bases from V and 0 bases from J, with 12 bases in between. CDR1 is LGHNA and CDR2 is YNFKEQ in the germline V gene. The CDR3 is 16 amino acids. The CDR3 DNA reads TGTGCCAGCAGCCAGCCCGGGGGAAGCTCCTACAATGAGCAGTTCTTC. It codes for CASSQPGGSSYNEQFF.

The chain employs TRBV5-1 and TRBJ2-7; D might be TRBD1 or TRBD2, each matching 5 bases. V shed 2 bases and J shed 3 bases, with 21 bases lying between them. The germline V gene has CDR1 SGHRS and CDR2 YFSETQ. The CDR3 spans 17 residues. The CDR3 region is CASSFVAGTAFFYEQYF. CDR3 nucleotides: TGCGCCAGCAGCTTTGTGGCCGGGACCGCGTTCTTCTACGAGCAGTACTTC.

This rearrangement joins TRBV5-4 to TRBJ1-5; D is ambiguous. Germline V gene sequence: CDR1 SGHNT, CDR2 YYREEE (reference sequence). The CDR3 has 14 residues. Trimming took off 0 bases at V and 0 bases at J, with 4 bases between the two ends. CDR3 residues: CASSLAGSNQPQHF. The CDR3, as DNA: TGTGCCAGCAGCTTGGCGGGTAGCAATCAGCCCCAGCATTTT.

The rearrangement links TRBV6-5 to TRBJ1-2, with TRBD1 matching over 7 bases. This CDR3 spans 14 amino acids. Germline V gene sequence: CDR1 MNHEY, CDR2 SVGAGI. Trimming cost V 8 bases and J 0 bases; bases outside gene matches: 6. CDR3 in DNA: TGTGCCAGCGGGAGGGACAGTGCTAACTATGGCTACACCTTC. This gives the protein CASGRDSANYGYTF.

This clone has more than one count but fewer than ten. The chain has TRBV20-1 and TRBJ2-7; either TRBD1 or TRBD2 may supply D (5 bases each). The CDR3 is made up of 11 amino acids. Germline V lookup: CDR1 DFQATT, CDR2 SNEGSKA (reference sequence). V was cut by 1 base and J by 5 bases, with 6 bases left in between. The CDR3 nucleotides read TGCAGTGCTAGAGGAGGGGACGAGCAGTACTTC. It codes for CSARGGDEQYF.

The chain combines TRBV5-6 with TRBJ1-6; tentatively, D is TRBD1 (6 bases). Trimming removed 0 bases from V and 14 bases from J, with 24 bases in between. The CDR3 runs to 17 residues. Looked up from germline, CDR1 is SGHDT and CDR2 is YYEEEE. CDR3 nucleotide sequence: TGTGCCAGCAGCTTGGGGACGGGGGCCTGGTCGACGGGGTCCCTCCACTTT. Amino acids: CASSLGTGAWSTGSLHF.

In the case of this clone: Relative to the germline gene, one junction end is altered; a read error may explain this. J is TRBJ2-3 and V is TRBV5-4; D might be TRBD2 (6 bases). Germline V gene lookup returns CDR1 SGHNT and CDR2 YYREEE (reference sequence). The CDR3 extends over 14 amino acids. The CDR3 sequence is CASSGGLSTDMQYF. The DNA for the CDR3 is TGTGCCAGCAGTGGAGGGTTAAGCACAGATATGCAGTATTTT.

This sequence joins TRBV6-5 and TRBJ1-1, with TRBD1 matching 7 bases. Trimming took 5 bases from V and 4 from J; bases not matched to a gene: 7. Germline-derived CDR1 and CDR2 are MNHEY and SVGAGI. The CDR3 is 14 amino acids. In DNA, the CDR3 is TGTGCCAGCAGTATACAAAACAGGGGCACTGAAGCTTTCTTT. Encoded protein: CASSIQNRGTEAFF.

The V gene is TRBV29-1, the J gene TRBJ1-2, with TRBD1 matching 9 bases. CDR1 and CDR2 (germline): SQVTM, ANQGSEA. Unmatched junction bases numbered 21, after V lost 5 bases and J lost 5 bases. The CDR3 extends over 18 amino acids. CDR3 region: CSVTQGYRGREVRYGYTF. DNA for the CDR3: TGCAGCGTTACTCAAGGGTACAGGGGGCGGGAAGTTCGGTATGGCTACACCTTC.

CDR3 region: CASSPRYDSGNTGELFF. DNA of the CDR3: TGTGCCAGCAGCCCCCGCTACGACAGCGGCAACACCGGGGAGCTGTTTTTT. The chain is built from TRBV9 and TRBJ2-2; TRBD1 or TRBD2 may be the D gene (5 bases each). V shed 4 bases and J shed 2 bases, with 18 bases lying between them. In germline, CDR1 is SGDLS, CDR2 YYNGEE. The CDR3 covers 17 residues.

The chain carries TRBV27 and TRBJ2-1; 10 bases map to TRBD2. V dropped 6 bases and J dropped 7; count of bases not matched to a gene: 12. Germline V lookup: CDR1 MNHEY, CDR2 SMNVEV (reference sequence). The length of the CDR3 is 16 residues. This chain's CDR3 is CASSYLGSGRGNEQFF. The CDR3, as DNA: TGTGCCAGCAGCTATTTGGGGAGCGGGAGGGGGAATGAGCAGTTCTTC.

The chain uses TRBV10-3 and TRBJ2-7; 7 positions agree with TRBD2. The CDR3 sequence is 14 residues long. The V and J ends lost 8 bases and 3 bases, in that order; junction bases with no gene match: 10. In germline, CDR1 is ENHRY, CDR2 SYGVKD. The chain's CDR3 is CAIREGEGNYEQYF. In DNA form, the CDR3 reads TGTGCCATCCGCGAAGGGGAGGGGAACTACGAGCAGTACTTC.

In the case of this clone: A junction boundary mismatches the germline segment, possibly from a read error. Other DNA sequences in this sample translate to the same CDR3. The chain has TRBV18 and TRBJ2-2, with D unresolved. The CDR3 is 13 amino acids. In germline, CDR1 is KGHSH, CDR2 LQKENI. CDR3: CASSPLVAGELFF. The CDR3 DNA sequence: TGTGCCAGCTCACCACTAGTCGCCGGAGAGCTGTTTTTT.

The V and J genes are TRBV27 and TRBJ1-1; no definite D call. Germline-derived CDR1 and CDR2 are MNHEY and SMNVEV (reference sequence). V lost 6 bases and J 4 bases, leaving 12 bases between the germline ends. The CDR3 is made up of 13 amino acids. The CDR3 loop reads CASRKGWGTEAFF. The CDR3, as DNA: TGTGCCAGCAGGAAAGGGTGGGGCACTGAAGCTTTCTTT.

The chain carries TRBV23-1 and TRBJ2-2; 15 bases agree with TRBD2. TRBV23-1 is an ORF; its function is uncertain. V shed 0 bases, J shed 5 bases, and the junction held 19 bases outside the gene matches. CDR3 length: 23 amino acids. CDR3 amino acids: CASSQSSASGTSGRWEQTGELFF. DNA for the CDR3: TGCGCCAGCAGTCAATCGTCGGCCTCCGGGACTAGCGGGAGGTGGGAGCAGACCGGGGAGCTGTTTTTT.